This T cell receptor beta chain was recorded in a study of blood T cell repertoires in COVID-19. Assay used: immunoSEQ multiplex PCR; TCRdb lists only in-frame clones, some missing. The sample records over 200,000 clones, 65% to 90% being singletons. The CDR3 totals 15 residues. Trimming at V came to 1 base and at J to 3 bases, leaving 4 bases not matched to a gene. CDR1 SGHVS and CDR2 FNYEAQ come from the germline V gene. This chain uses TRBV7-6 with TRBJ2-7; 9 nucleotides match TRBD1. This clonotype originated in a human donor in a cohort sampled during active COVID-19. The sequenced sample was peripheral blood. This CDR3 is CASSLGRDRVYEQYF. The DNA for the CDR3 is TGTGCCAGCAGCTTAGGTAGGGACAGGGTCTACGAGCAGTACTTC.